The clone carrying this T cell receptor (beta chain) was found many times. As yet, its antigen is unknown. Total CD8+ T cells came from negative magnetic enrichment. From duplicate vials of roughly 150,000 sorted CD8+ T cells per subset, RNA was isolated. This entry comes from a study of human CD8 memory T cell subsets. Findings and caveats of the study: Stem-like memory and precursor exhausted T cells were similarly highly diverse; effector memory cells were not.

The CDR3 consists of 19 residues. Germline lookup yields CDR1 LGHDT and CDR2 YNNKEL (reference sequence). J lost 6 bases, V lost 0 bases, and 12 bases had no gene match. The authors made TCR beta libraries using UMI-labeled 5' RACE. Each CDR3 protein is one row after TCRdb ran MiXCR on the 5' RACE reads. This table has around 8,200 distinct CDR3 sequences, 3.5% to 4.5% appearing once. The gene calls are TRBV3-1 and TRBJ2-1; TRBD2 matches 12 bases. Sequences were obtained from CD8+ T cells from PBMCs. This receptor was obtained from a human donor in good health. In DNA form, the CDR3 reads TGTGCCAGCAGCCAAGAAGGGCTAGCGGGGGGGCCTTTTATCAATGAGCAGTTCTTC. It translates to CASSQEGLAGGPFINEQFF.